The T cell receptor beta chain described here comes from a study of CD8+CD57+ T cells in acquired aplastic anemia (dated by TCRdb to the late 2010s). With regard to the full study: Extracted DNA from sorted CD4+ and CD8+ cells averaged approximately 3 ug, ranging from 0.2 to 27.4 ug. Healthy donor samples averaged approximately 10 million reads for CD4+ and 11 million to 13 million for CD8+ cells. What the research found in general, with its limitations: No significant difference in CD8+ Simpson's diversity was found between patients and healthy controls (P=0.060). Twenty-nine CD8+ CDR3 sequences were found in both patients and controls but appeared to be highly expressed in patients and within the immunodominant clones of the patients.

TCR repertoires of sorted CD4+ and CD8+ blood T cells from severe aplastic anemia patients and healthy subjects were deep-sequenced in the study. Ficoll-Paque density gradient centrifugation was used to isolate peripheral blood mononuclear cells. Before DNA extraction, CD4+ and CD8+ T cells were sorted with FACS or magnetic beads. Genomic DNA was used as template for profiling of TCR beta VDJ combinations and CDR3 sequences. An Illumina HiSeq 2000 was the platform used for TCR repertoire sequencing. The authors' analysis ran thus. Repertoires were assessed using TRBV/TRBJ rearrangement plots, CDR3 size and DJ length profiles, and Simpson's diversity index. The most abundant DNA sequence in the deep sequencing data was defined as the immunodominant clone. CDR3 amino acid sequences were screened for sharing across subjects and compared with published repertoires and the VDJdb database. TCRdb reran the public reads through fastp at Q25 and MiXCR, keeping productive beta chains. Each record represents a unique CDR3 protein, reported with the most common genes and DNA among its rows. TCRdb, rather than the study authors, made the V and J calls. The sample table contains about 130,000 distinct CDR3 sequences; only one count was recorded for 48% of them. The ten largest clones add up to 2.5% to 3% of the sample.

Trimming removed 1 base from V and 3 bases from J, leaving 10 bases between the germline ends. CDR3 length: 15 amino acids, cysteine to phenylalanine. The entry retains the CDR3 DNA only, 45 bases that are in frame from base 1. CDR1 SGHTA and CDR2 FQGNSA are derived from the germline V gene. With respect to this clonotype: Its antigen target is currently unknown. Per-nucleotide qualities are absent, and no much larger clonotype sits a single base away.

The rearrangement joined TRBV7-2 to TRBJ1-3; the D gene lacks a confident call. The sample was sorted CD4+, CD8+, or CD8+CD57+ T cells (not recorded which) from PBMCs. The sequence was obtained from a human donor in good health, serving as a control. CDR3 loop: CASSLVAGLGNTIYF. Here is the DNA: TGTGCCAGCAGCTTAGTCGCGGGCCTTGGAAACACCATATATTTT.